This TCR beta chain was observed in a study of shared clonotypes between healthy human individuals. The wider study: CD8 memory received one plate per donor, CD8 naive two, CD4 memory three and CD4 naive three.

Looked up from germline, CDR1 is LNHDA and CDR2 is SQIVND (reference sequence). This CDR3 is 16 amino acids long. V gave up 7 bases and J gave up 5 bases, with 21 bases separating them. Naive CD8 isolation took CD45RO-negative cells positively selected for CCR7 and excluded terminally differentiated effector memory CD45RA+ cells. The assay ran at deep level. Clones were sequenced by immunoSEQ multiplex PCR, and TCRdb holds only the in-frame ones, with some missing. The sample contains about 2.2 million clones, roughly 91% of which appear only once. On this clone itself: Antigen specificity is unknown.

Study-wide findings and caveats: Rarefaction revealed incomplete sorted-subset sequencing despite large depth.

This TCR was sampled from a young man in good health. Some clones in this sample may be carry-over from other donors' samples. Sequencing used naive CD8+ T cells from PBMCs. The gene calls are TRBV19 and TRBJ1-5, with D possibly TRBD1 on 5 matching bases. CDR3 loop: CASKVEGPRGDQPQHF. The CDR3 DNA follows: TGTGCCAGTAAAGTGGAGGGCCCCCGGGGCGATCAGCCCCAGCATTTT.